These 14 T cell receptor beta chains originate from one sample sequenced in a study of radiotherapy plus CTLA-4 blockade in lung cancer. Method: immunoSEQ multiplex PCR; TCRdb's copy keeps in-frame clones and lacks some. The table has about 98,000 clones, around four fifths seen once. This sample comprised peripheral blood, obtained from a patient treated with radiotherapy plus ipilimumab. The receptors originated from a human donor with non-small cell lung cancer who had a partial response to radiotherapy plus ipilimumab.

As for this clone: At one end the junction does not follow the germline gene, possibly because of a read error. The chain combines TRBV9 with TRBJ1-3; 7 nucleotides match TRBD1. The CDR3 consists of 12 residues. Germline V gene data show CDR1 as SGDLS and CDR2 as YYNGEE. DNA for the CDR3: TGTGCCAGCAGCGGCGACAGGGCTTACCTCCATTTT. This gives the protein CASSGDRAYLHF. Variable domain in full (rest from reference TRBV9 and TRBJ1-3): DSGVTQTPKHLITATGQRVTLRCSPRSGDLSVYWYQQSLDQGLQFLIQYYNGEERAKGNILERFSAQQFPDLHSELNLSSLELGDSALYFCASSGDRAYLHFGEGSWLTVV.

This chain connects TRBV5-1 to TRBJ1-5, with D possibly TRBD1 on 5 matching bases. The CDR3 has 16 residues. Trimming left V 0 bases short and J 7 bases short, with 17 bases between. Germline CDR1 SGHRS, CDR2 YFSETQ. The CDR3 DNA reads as TGCGCCAGCAGCTTGGGGAGGGCAGGGTCGGGCCAGCCCCAGCATTTT. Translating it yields CASSLGRAGSGQPQHF.

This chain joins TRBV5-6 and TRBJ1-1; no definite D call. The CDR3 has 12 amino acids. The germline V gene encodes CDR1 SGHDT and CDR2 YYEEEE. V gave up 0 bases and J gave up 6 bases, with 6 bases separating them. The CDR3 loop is CASSLARSEAFF. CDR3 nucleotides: TGTGCCAGCAGCTTGGCCCGTTCTGAAGCTTTCTTT.

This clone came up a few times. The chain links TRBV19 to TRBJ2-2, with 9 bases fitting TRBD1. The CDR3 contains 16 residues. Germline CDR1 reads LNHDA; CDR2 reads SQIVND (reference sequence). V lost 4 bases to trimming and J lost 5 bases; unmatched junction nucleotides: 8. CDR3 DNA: TGTGCCAGTAGTACCCGGCGGACAGGGGAGACCGGGGAGCTGTTTTTT. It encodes CASSTRRTGETGELFF.

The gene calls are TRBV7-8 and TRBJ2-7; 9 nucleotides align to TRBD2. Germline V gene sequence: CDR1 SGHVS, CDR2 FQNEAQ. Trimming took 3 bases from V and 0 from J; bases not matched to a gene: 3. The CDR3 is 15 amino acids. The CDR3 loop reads CASSFTAGGSYEQYF. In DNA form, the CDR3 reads TGTGCCAGCAGCTTTACAGCGGGAGGCTCCTACGAGCAGTACTTC.

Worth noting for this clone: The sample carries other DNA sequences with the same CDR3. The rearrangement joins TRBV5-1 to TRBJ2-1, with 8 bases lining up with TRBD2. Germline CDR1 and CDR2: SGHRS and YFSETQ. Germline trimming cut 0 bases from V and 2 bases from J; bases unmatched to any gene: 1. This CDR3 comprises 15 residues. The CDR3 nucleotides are TGCGCCAGCAGCTTGGCCGGGGGGGCCTACAATGAGCAGTTCTTC. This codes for CASSLAGGAYNEQFF.

This chain's CDR3 is CASSSQGATSAGYTF. In DNA form, the CDR3 reads TGTGCCAGCAGTTCCCAGGGGGCTACCTCCGCTGGCTACACCTTC. V is TRBV28 and J is TRBJ1-2; 8 bases line up with TRBD1. CDR3 length: 15 amino acids. Germline-derived CDR1 and CDR2 are MDHEN and SYDVKM. V gave up 4 bases and J gave up 7 bases; unmatched junction bases: 11.

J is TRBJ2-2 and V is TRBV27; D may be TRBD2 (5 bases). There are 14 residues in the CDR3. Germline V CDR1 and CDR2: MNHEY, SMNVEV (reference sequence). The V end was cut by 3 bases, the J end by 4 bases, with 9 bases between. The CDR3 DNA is TGTGCCAGCAGTTTTCGGGGTACCACCGGGGAGCTGTTTTTT. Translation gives CASSFRGTTGELFF.

CDR3 nucleotides: TGTGCAAGTCGCTTAGCCTGCTCCGGACAGTATAGCAATCAGCCCCAGCATTTT. Protein: CASRLACSGQYSNQPQHF. J is TRBJ1-5 and V is TRBV12-2; the table's TRBD1 call for D was not verified on the DNA. TRBV12-2 is assigned pseudogene status. This CDR3 comprises 18 residues.

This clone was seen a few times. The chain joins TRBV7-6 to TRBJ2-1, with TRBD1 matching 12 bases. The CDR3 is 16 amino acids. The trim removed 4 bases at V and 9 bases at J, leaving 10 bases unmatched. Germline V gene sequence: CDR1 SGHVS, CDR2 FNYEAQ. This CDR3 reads CASSWAGTGGVGEQFF. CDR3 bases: TGTGCCAGCAGCTGGGCCGGGACAGGGGGCGTGGGTGAGCAGTTCTTC.

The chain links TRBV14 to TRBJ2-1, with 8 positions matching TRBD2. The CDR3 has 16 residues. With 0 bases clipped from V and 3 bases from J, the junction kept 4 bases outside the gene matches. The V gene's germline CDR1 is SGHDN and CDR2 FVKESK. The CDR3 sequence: CASSQDRGGDYNEQFF. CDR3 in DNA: TGTGCCAGCAGCCAAGATCGGGGGGGGGACTACAATGAGCAGTTCTTC.

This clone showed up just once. Here the CDR3 reads CASSPGLAGGVETQYF. The DNA for the CDR3 is TGTGCCAGCAGCCCTGGACTAGCGGGAGGGGTAGAGACCCAGTACTTC. The chain recombines TRBV14 with TRBJ2-5, with 15 bases matching TRBD2. The CDR3 spans 16 residues. Germline CDR1 reads SGHDN; CDR2 reads FVKESK. J was trimmed by 4 bases and V by 4 bases; bases with no gene match: 4.

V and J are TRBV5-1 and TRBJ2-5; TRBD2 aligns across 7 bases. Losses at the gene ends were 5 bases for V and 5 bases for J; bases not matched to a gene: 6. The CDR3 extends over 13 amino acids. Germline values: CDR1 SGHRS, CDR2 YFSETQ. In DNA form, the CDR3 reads TGCGCCAGCAGAGAAGGGAGGGTGGAGACCCAGTACTTC. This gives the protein CASREGRVETQYF. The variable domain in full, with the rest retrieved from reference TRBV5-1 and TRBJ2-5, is KAGVTQTPRYLIKTRGQQVTLSCSPISGHRSVSWYQQTPGQGLQFLFEYFSETQRNKGNFPGRFSGRQFSNSRSEMNVSTLELGDSALYLCASREGRVETQYFGPGTRLLVL.

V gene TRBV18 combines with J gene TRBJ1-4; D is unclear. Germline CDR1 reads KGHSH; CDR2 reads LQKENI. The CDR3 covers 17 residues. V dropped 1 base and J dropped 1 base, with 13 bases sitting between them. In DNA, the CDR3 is TGTGCCAGCTCACCACTTCAGTTGGGCAGAACTAATGAAAAACTGTTTTTT. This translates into CASSPLQLGRTNEKLFF.